This record looks at one TCR beta chain sequence and its context. This sample is drawn from a study of CD8 T cells in Susac syndrome. Trimming removed 2 bases from V and 2 bases from J, with 12 bases in between. The CDR3 is 15 residues long. The germline V gene encodes CDR1 SNHLY and CDR2 FYNNEI. Negative isolation yielded CD4+ and CD8+ T cells, and FACS enriched TEMRA cells. It was with random hexamers that 0.5 to 1 ug RNA was reverse transcribed. By means of immunoSEQ multiplex PCR, TCR beta CDR3 spanning 54 Vbeta and 13 Jbeta underwent amplification. MiXCR was run by TCRdb on the immunoSEQ multiplex PCR reads, yielding one entry per CDR3 protein. The table includes 40,000 to 60,000 distinct CDR3 sequences, around 93% detected once.

This TCR derives from a human donor with multiple sclerosis. The V and J genes are TRBV2 and TRBJ1-1; D remains ambiguous. Input material: CD8+ T cells from PBMCs. The CDR3 DNA is TGTGCCAGCAGTGAAATCGGGTGGGGAAACACTGAAGCTTTCTTT. It codes for CASSEIGWGNTEAFF.